The rows below give T cell receptor beta chains drawn from one sample of a study of CD8 T cells in Susac syndrome. TCRdb re-analysed the immunoSEQ multiplex PCR reads in MiXCR, keeping a single row per CDR3 protein. The table has about 190,000 distinct CDR3 sequences, roughly 95% seen once. The sample consisted of CD4+ T cells from PBMCs. The receptors were gathered from a human donor with Susac syndrome. Both conserved end residues are part of each CDR3. The D gene is left open where the match is weak. Size is stated for part of the rows, as once, few or many counts, or as a class when the clone is expanded.

v_call	clone_size	cdr3_length	j_call	d_call	cdr3_nt	cdr3_aa
TRBV27	NA	15	TRBJ2-3	TRBD2	TGTGCCAGCAGTTGGGGACTAGCAAGCACAGATACGCAGTATTTT	CASSWGLASTDTQYF
TRBV27	NA	14	TRBJ2-5	NA	TGTGCCAGCAGTTTTCGGGGGGCACAAGAGACCCAGTACTTC	CASSFRGAQETQYF
TRBV6-5	NA	14	TRBJ2-4	NA	TGTGCCAGCAGTCCGACAGGGAGGAAAAACATTCAGTACTTC	CASSPTGRKNIQYF
TRBV3-1	NA	15	TRBJ2-3	NA	TGTGCCAGCAGCCAAGATGTGGGGCGCACAGATACGCAGTATTTT	CASSQDVGRTDTQYF
TRBV20-1	NA	12	TRBJ1-1	NA	TGCAGTGCTAGTTCGATGAACACTGAAGCTTTCTTT	CSASSMNTEAFF
TRBV4-2	NA	16	TRBJ2-1	TRBD2	TGTGCCAGCAGCCCGGCTCCGGGAGGGGCTCCGAATGAGCAGTTCTTC	CASSPAPGGAPNEQFF
TRBV3-1	NA	13	TRBJ2-2	NA	TGTGCCAGCAGCCAAGATCTTGGCGGGGAGCTGTTTTTT	CASSQDLGGELFF
TRBV30	NA	14	TRBJ2-3	NA	TGTGCCTGGAGTGTTCAATCTTCCACAGATACGCAGTATTTT	CAWSVQSSTDTQYF
TRBV30	NA	11	TRBJ2-7	NA	TGTGCCTCCCTCTTTAGCTACGAGCAGTACTTC	CASLFSYEQYF
TRBV20-1	NA	17	TRBJ1-5	TRBD1	TGCAGTGGTCTCTCTTGGACAGGCGAATTTAGCAATCAGCCCCAGCATTTT	CSGLSWTGEFSNQPQHF
TRBV2	NA	15	TRBJ2-7	TRBD2	TGTGCCAGTAAAGGTGTCATAGCGGGGATTTACGAGCAGTACTTC	CASKGVIAGIYEQYF
TRBV20-1	NA	13	TRBJ2-7	TRBD2	TGCAGTGCTAACGTTGCGGGGGGCAACGAGCAGTACTTC	CSANVAGGNEQYF
TRBV12-3/TRBV12-4	NA	17	TRBJ2-6	NA	TGTGCCAGCATGGGGGGGGCACAGGTGACTGGGGCCAACGTCCTGACTTTC	CASMGGAQVTGANVLTF
TRBV30	NA	15	TRBJ2-7	TRBD2	TGTGCCTGGAGTGTTGGTCTAGCGGGCTCCTACGAGCAGTACTTC	CAWSVGLAGSYEQYF
TRBV30	NA	15	TRBJ2-7	TRBD1	TGTGCCTGGAGCCCGGGACAGGGGGCTGACCACGAGCAGTACTTC	CAWSPGQGADHEQYF
TRBV30	NA	16	TRBJ2-1	TRBD2	TGTGCCTGGAGGCTAGCGGGGGCCAATGGGTTTGATGAGCAGTTCTTC	CAWRLAGANGFDEQFF
TRBV6-2/TRBV6-3	NA	14	TRBJ1-5	NA	TGTGCCAGCAGCGCCCCGGGGGCCGTTCAGCCCCAGCATTTT	CASSAPGAVQPQHF
TRBV7-7	NA	14	TRBJ2-1	TRBD1	TGTGCCAGCAGCCGACAGGGGGAGGTGTATGAGCAGTTCTTC	CASSRQGEVYEQFF
TRBV5-4	NA	14	TRBJ1-6	NA	TGTGCCAGCAGCCCTCGGAGGGACAATTCACCCCTCCACTTT	CASSPRRDNSPLHF
TRBV15	NA	15	TRBJ2-3	TRBD2	TGTGCCACCAGCAGTAGCGGGGGGCCCACAGATACGCAGTATTTT	CATSSSGGPTDTQYF
TRBV6-8	NA	17	TRBJ2-6	NA	TGTGCCAGCAGTCGCAGGGGAGTAACCTCTGGGGCCAACGTCCTGACTTTC	CASSRRGVTSGANVLTF
TRBV20-1	NA	14	TRBJ2-5	NA	TGCAGTGCTAGCCTACTTCGTTTGCTTGAGACCCAGTACTTC	CSASLLRLLETQYF
TRBV30	NA	13	TRBJ2-7	TRBD1	TGTGCCTGGAACCGGGACAGGGGGCAAGAGCAGTACTTC	CAWNRDRGQEQYF
TRBV12-3/TRBV12-4	NA	15	TRBJ1-2	TRBD1	TGTGCCAGCAGTCCCGAGACAGGGATTAACTATGGCTACACCTTC	CASSPETGINYGYTF
TRBV12-3/TRBV12-4	NA	16	TRBJ2-2	TRBD1	TGTGCCAGCAGTTTTGGTGACAGGGTAGGAACCGGGGAGCTGTTTTTT	CASSFGDRVGTGELFF
TRBV3-1	NA	14	TRBJ1-6	NA	TGTGCCAGCAGCCAAGTCGGGTTTGTGTCACCCCTCCACTTT	CASSQVGFVSPLHF
TRBV6-2/TRBV6-3	NA	11	TRBJ1-5	NA	TGTGCCAGCAGTTACGGGAGGCGTGCGCATTTT	CASSYGRRAHF
TRBV10-2	NA	11	TRBJ2-1	NA	TGCGCCAGTTCGGGGCGGAATGAGCAGTTCTTC	CASSGRNEQFF
TRBV30	NA	16	TRBJ1-2	TRBD1	TGTGCCTGGAGTCCAACGTTTGGGACAGGGAGTTATGGCTACACCTTC	CAWSPTFGTGSYGYTF
TRBV5-1	NA	15	TRBJ2-2	TRBD1	TGCGCCAGCAGCTTGAGGACAGGGTGGACCGGGGAGCTGTTTTTT	CASSLRTGWTGELFF
TRBV5-1	NA	15	TRBJ2-5	NA	TGCGCCAGCAGCCTCGTTGACTCGGACTTTCCGACCCAGTACTTC	CASSLVDSDFPTQYF
TRBV30	NA	12	TRBJ2-1	NA	TGTGCCTGGAGCCCGACAGGCCCTAAGCAGTTCTTC	CAWSPTGPKQFF
TRBV18	NA	13	TRBJ1-2	NA	TGTGCCAGCTCACCTCCGGGGGCCTTTCGCAACACCTTC	CASSPPGAFRNTF
TRBV30	NA	14	TRBJ1-4	NA	TGTGCCTGGGAGTCTTTCCCTGGAGATGAAAAACTGTTTTTT	CAWESFPGDEKLFF
TRBV30	NA	14	TRBJ2-2	NA	TGTGCCTGGAGCGGGGACGGCCTCGCCGGGGAGCTGTTTTTT	CAWSGDGLAGELFF
TRBV3-1	NA	15	TRBJ2-1	TRBD2	TGTGCCAGCAGCCAAGGTGGCGGGGGATACAATGAGCAGTTCTTC	CASSQGGGGYNEQFF
TRBV30	NA	16	TRBJ2-6	NA	TGTGCCTGGAGTGTACCCAGGGGGGCTGGGGCCAACGTCCTGACTTTC	CAWSVPRGAGANVLTF
TRBV29-1	once	13	TRBJ1-1	NA	TGCAGCGCGAAAGAACAGGGGAACACTGAAGCTTTCTTT	CSAKEQGNTEAFF
TRBV4-1	NA	14	TRBJ2-7	NA	TGCGCCAGCAGCCAAGAAAGGGCAGCCTACGAGCAGTACTTC	CASSQERAAYEQYF
TRBV20-1	NA	11	TRBJ1-1	NA	TGCAGTGCATACGGGGGGACTGAAGCTTTCTTT	CSAYGGTEAFF